This T cell receptor beta chain is from a study of CD8+ T cells in alopecia areata. Study results and limitations: With tofacitinib ongoing, many expanded lesional clones persisted in both scalp and blood. Clonality exceeded that of normal scalp in lesional scalp, most notably in alopecia totalis/universalis.

Trimming pared 1 base from V and 0 bases from J, leaving 7 bases between. The CDR3 loop spans 14 amino acids. Germline V gene sequence: CDR1 MGHRA, CDR2 YSYEKL. The treatment: oral pan-JAK inhibitor, 5-10 mg twice daily. Alopecia areata patients had lesional scalp punch biopsies and peripheral blood taken from them. Comment on this clone: Antigen: not known. Other DNA sequences in the sample encode the same CDR3.

Following extraction, RNA underwent reverse transcription to cDNA, which served as the sequencing template. Clones were sequenced by immunoSEQ multiplex PCR, and TCRdb holds only the in-frame ones, with some missing. The sample includes about 280,000 clones, 58% of them seen just once. The chain joins TRBV4-1 to TRBJ2-7; D unclear. This specimen was CD4+ T cells sorted from blood, taken at week 24, from a patient treated with tofacitinib. This receptor was identified in a human donor with alopecia areata. DNA for the CDR3: TGCGCCAGCAGCCAAGTGGTGATCTCCTACGAGCAGTACTTC. Its translation is CASSQVVISYEQYF.